Sequencing of this T cell receptor (beta chain) was carried out in a study of blood T cells in healthy people across ages. Regarding the study as a whole: TCR beta diversity per million T cells fell roughly linearly with age.

Next came a second PCR, run for about 7 to 12 cycles, which used a sample-barcoded 5' primer along with a J-beta primer mix. TCRdb independently ran MiXCR on the 5' RACE reads; one entry per CDR3 protein. Here the sample spans around 780,000 distinct CDR3 sequences, roughly three fifths being singletons. The CDR3 consists of 15 residues. Germline loops: CDR1 SGHAT, CDR2 FQNNGV. V gave up 5 bases and J gave up 5 bases; unmatched junction bases: 11. In regard to this clonotype: Its antigen is not identified.

The V call is TRBV11-2, the J call TRBJ2-5; TRBD1 matches 7 bases. The specimen was blood. This TCR came from a man aged 35-49 years in good health. CDR3 bases: TGTGCCAGCAGCATTGTACAGGGGATTGGGGAGACCCAGTACTTC. Translated, it gives CASSIVQGIGETQYF.